A selection of T cell receptor beta chains follows, all from one sample in a study of blood T cell repertoires in COVID-19. Method: immunoSEQ multiplex PCR; TCRdb's copy keeps in-frame clones and lacks some. The sample includes about 240,000 clones, nearly 95% of them seen just once. The specimen was peripheral blood. All receptors come from a man younger than 40 with COVID-19, enrolled during active disease. CDR3s include the opening cysteine and the closing phenylalanine or tryptophan. A D gene is named only where the DNA matches it firmly.

d_gene | v_gene | CDR3aa
TRBD2 | TRBV6-1 | CASSESGGRNTGELFF
- | TRBV2 | CASSPGTRSYNEQFF
- | TRBV5-1 | CASSLDRPNTEAFF
- | TRBV10-3 | CAIRGAEDTQYF
- | TRBV18 | CASSPVTTSNYGYTF
TRBD1 | TRBV28 | CASVRTGSNEQFF
TRBD1 | TRBV5-1 | CASSYTIRRSSTGLNTEAFF
TRBD1 | TRBV27 | CASSRGGFVAEAFF
TRBD1 | TRBV6-5 | CASRKTGGTATEAFF
- | TRBV5-5 | CASSLAGVSNQPQHF
- | TRBV6-1 | CASSEVAPGLGNTIYF
TRBD1 | TRBV7-9 | CASSATGTGISEAFF
- | TRBV11-2 | CASSLARVGEAFF
- | TRBV6-1 | CASSEALLLKEAFF
TRBD1 | TRBV9 | CASSVAGGNQPQHF
TRBD1 | TRBV5-4 | CASSLQGGREAFF
- | TRBV7-9 | CASSFGQGAQETQYF
- | TRBV30 | CAWCPSANQPQHF
TRBD1 | TRBV9 | CASSAGQGGRDTQYF
- | TRBV5-6 | CASSLGSSGPGYTF
TRBD1 | TRBV14 | CASSTRQGRGSPLHF
- | TRBV30 | CAWSVGGAGELFF
- | TRBV9 | CASSSIGGASPLYGYTF
- | TRBV2 | CASSPTHLTGGEQYF
TRBD2 | TRBV3-1/TRBV3-2 | CASSLRLAGGEDEQFF
TRBD1 | TRBV10-3 | CAISERDRGTDTQYF